The 19 T cell receptor beta chains reported below all come from one sample, sequenced in a study of shared clonotypes between healthy human individuals. Naive CD8 populations comprised CD45RO-negative cells positively selected for CCR7, excluding terminally differentiated effector memory CD45RA+ cells. Profiled with immunoSEQ multiplex PCR; TCRdb holds only in-frame clones, not every one. The sample shows some 2 million clones, approximately 94% of them seen only once. Sequenced input: naive CD8+ T cells sorted from blood. The receptors were gathered from a man between 18 and 29 years old in good health.

V usage is TRBV7-9 and J usage is TRBJ1-3; no reliable D call. Deletions cut 2 bases from V and 7 bases from J, with 15 bases between. Per the germline V gene, CDR1 is SEHNR and CDR2 is FQNEAQ (reference sequence). The CDR3 consists of 15 residues. The CDR3 nucleotides read TGTGCCAGCAGCTTACAGGCTACTCTGGAGAACACCATATATTTT. It codes for CASSLQATLENTIYF.

The J gene is TRBJ2-1, the V gene TRBV6-1; TRBD2 aligns across 12 bases. CDR1 and CDR2 from the germline V gene are MNHNS and SASEGT. This CDR3 comprises 14 residues. With V trimmed by 5 bases and J by 8 bases, 4 bases remained unmatched. CDR3 nucleotides: TGTGCCAGCAGTTCTAGCGGGGGGGCGCATGAGCAGTTCTTC. Amino acids: CASSSSGGAHEQFF.

This sequence joins TRBV30 and TRBJ1-1; the D gene is possibly TRBD1 (6 bases). The germline CDR1 and CDR2 sequences are GTSNPN and SVGIG (reference sequence). The V gene lost 7 bases and the J gene lost 7 bases, with 13 bases spanning the gap. The CDR3 loop spans 11 amino acids. CDR3: CASRQENEAFF. CDR3 in DNA: TGTGCCTCGAGACAGGAAAATGAAGCTTTCTTT. The full variable domain, completed using reference TRBV30 and TRBJ1-1, is SQTIHQWPATLVQPVGSPLSLECTVEGTSNPNLYWYRQAAGRGLQLLFYSVGIGQISSEVPQNLSASRPQDRQFILSSKKLLLSDSGFYLCASRQENEAFFGQGTRLTVV.

V gene TRBV6-1 combines with J gene TRBJ1-4; 11 bases are a match to TRBD1. Trimming took 6 bases from V and 5 from J; bases not matched to a gene: 8. The CDR3 sequence is 16 residues long. Germline V gene sequence: CDR1 MNHNS, CDR2 SASEGT. The CDR3 loop reads CASSERTGGENEKLFF. In nucleotides, the CDR3 is TGTGCCAGCAGCGAACGGACAGGGGGCGAGAATGAAAAACTGTTTTTT.

The gene calls are TRBV29-1 and TRBJ2-1; 15 nucleotides line up with TRBD2. The CDR3 is 13 amino acids. V was clipped by 6 bases and J by 7 bases; unmatched bases: 1. The germline V gene has CDR1 SQVTM and CDR2 ANQGSEA. Here the CDR3 DNA reads TGCAGCGTCGGGACTAGCGGGAGGAATGAGCAGTTCTTC. It translates to CSVGTSGRNEQFF.

This sequence joins TRBV28 and TRBJ2-7; 8 bases are a match to TRBD1. V was clipped by 4 bases and J by 6 bases; unmatched bases: 11. CDR1 and CDR2 from the germline V gene are MDHEN and SYDVKM. The CDR3 is 15 residues long. CDR3 coding DNA: TGTGCCAGCAGTTCGCCCCCCCGACAGGGGAGCGAGCAGTACTTC. This translates into CASSSPPRQGSEQYF.

This clone was picked up one time. The same CDR3 arises from other DNA sequences in this sample as well. V usage is TRBV29-1 and J usage is TRBJ1-2, with a possible D match to TRBD1 (5 bases). CDR1 and CDR2 from the germline V gene are SQVTM and ANQGSEA. The CDR3 is made up of 12 amino acids. V lost 4 bases and J 2 bases, leaving 8 bases between the germline ends. The CDR3 reads CSVVGANYGYTF. CDR3 coding DNA: TGCAGCGTTGTAGGGGCGAACTATGGCTACACCTTC.

A single count supports this clone. The CDR3 region is CASSLVTSGYQETQYF. CDR3 DNA: TGTGCCAGCAGCTTAGTGACTAGCGGGTACCAAGAGACCCAGTACTTC. The chain joins TRBV7-9 to TRBJ2-5, with TRBD2 matching 10 bases. The CDR3 has 16 amino acids. The germline V gene has CDR1 SEHNR and CDR2 FQNEAQ (reference sequence). The J segment lost 0 bases and the V segment lost 1 base, leaving 2 bases of the junction unmatched.

V is TRBV2 and J is TRBJ2-7; 8 bases are shared with TRBD1. The germline V gene has CDR1 SNHLY and CDR2 FYNNEI. This CDR3 spans 15 amino acids. V was clipped by 3 bases and J by 1 base; unmatched bases: 5. Written as DNA, the CDR3 is TGTGCCAGCAGTGAGTCCGGGACAGGATCCTACGAGCAGTACTTC. As protein: CASSESGTGSYEQYF.

Comment on this clone: Other DNA variants within this sample encode the same CDR3. This chain connects TRBV29-1 to TRBJ2-7; perhaps TRBD1 as D (6 bases). In germline, CDR1 is SQVTM, CDR2 ANQGSEA. The CDR3 is 13 residues long. Trimming removed 7 bases at V and 0 bases at J, with 13 bases between. The CDR3 loop reads CSATGGSSYEQYF. In nucleotides, the CDR3 is TGCAGCGCGACAGGCGGAAGCTCCTACGAGCAGTACTTC.

The chain has TRBV11-2 and TRBJ2-1, with 13 bases fitting TRBD2. V gave up 0 bases and J gave up 9 bases; unmatched junction bases: 8. The CDR3 extends over 17 amino acids. The germline V gene has CDR1 SGHAT and CDR2 FQNNGV. For the CDR3, the DNA is TGTGCCAGCAGCTTAGACCTACTAGCGGGGGGGCTTGCTGAGCAGTTCTTC. It encodes CASSLDLLAGGLAEQFF.

The genes are TRBV6-1 and TRBJ2-5; possibly TRBD1 for D (5 bases). Near its end, the DNA agrees better with TRBJ2-7, so the J call may be wrong. The CDR3 covers 13 residues. Per germline, CDR1 MNHNS and CDR2 SASEGT. The CDR3 DNA follows: TGTGCCAGCAGTGAACGGACATCCTACGAGCAGTACTTC. It encodes CASSERTSYEQYF.

This chain links TRBV6-6 with TRBJ2-1; perhaps TRBD2 as D (5 bases). The CDR3 length is 14 residues. Trimming stripped 7 bases from V and 5 bases from J, with 15 bases between. Germline-derived CDR1 and CDR2 are MNHNY and SVGAGI (reference sequence). The DNA of the CDR3 is TGTGCCAGCAACGGGGTCGCAGGAAACAATGAGCAGTTCTTC. Its translation is CASNGVAGNNEQFF.

The rearrangement joins TRBV28 to TRBJ1-3; D is undetermined. The V end was cut by 1 base, the J end by 0 bases, with 16 bases between. CDR1 and CDR2 from the germline V gene are MDHEN and SYDVKM. The CDR3 has 18 amino acids. The CDR3 DNA follows: TGTGCCAGCAGTTTATCATCACAGCCGGATTACTCTGGAAACACCATATATTTT. Translation: CASSLSSQPDYSGNTIYF.

J is TRBJ1-6 and V is TRBV5-1; 8 nucleotides align to TRBD1. The V gene end was trimmed by 0 bases and the J gene end by 9 bases; junction bases not matched to a gene: 11. There are 17 residues in the CDR3. The germline V gene encodes CDR1 SGHRS and CDR2 YFSETQ. CDR3 amino acids: CASSLESDREESSPLHF. The DNA of the CDR3 is TGCGCCAGCAGCTTGGAGTCGGACAGGGAAGAAAGTTCACCCCTCCACTTT.

The genes are TRBV5-6 and TRBJ1-1, with 7 bases fitting TRBD1. Germline lookup yields CDR1 SGHDT and CDR2 YYEEEE. The CDR3 runs 14 residues. The V and J ends lost 3 bases and 1 base, in that order; junction bases with no gene match: 3. CDR3 bases: TGTGCCAGCAGCTGGGGACAGCGGAACACTGAAGCTTTCTTT. It encodes CASSWGQRNTEAFF.

This chain uses TRBV4-3 with TRBJ1-2; D not certain. CDR1 is LGHNA and CDR2 is YSLEER in the germline V gene. CDR3 size: 13 residues. V lost 0 bases and J lost 4, with 6 bases in between. CDR3 sequence: CASSQENGYGYTF. CDR3 nucleotides: TGCGCCAGCAGCCAAGAGAATGGCTATGGCTACACCTTC.

This chain joins TRBV6-5 and TRBJ2-1, with D possibly TRBD1 on 6 matching bases. This CDR3 region has 15 residues. Trimming shortened V by 9 bases and J by 3 bases, and 18 bases separated the two germline ends. Germline V gene lookup returns CDR1 MNHEY and CDR2 SVGAGI. The CDR3 sequence is CARNPGGTNYNEQFF. The CDR3 DNA sequence: TGTGCCAGGAACCCCGGTGGGACAAACTACAATGAGCAGTTCTTC.

The gene calls are TRBV30 and TRBJ1-4; D is unresolved. The CDR3 consists of 14 residues. CDR1 GTSNPN and CDR2 SVGIG come from the germline V gene (reference sequence). With 0 bases removed from V and 11 bases from J, the gap between germline ends came to 16 bases. CDR3 protein: CAWSVGRPDGKLFF. The CDR3 nucleotides read TGTGCCTGGAGTGTAGGACGGCCCGATGGTAAACTGTTTTTT.